This T cell receptor beta chain appears in the sequencing data of a study of cytomegalovirus exposure and HLA in healthy donors. The PCR used 60 Vbeta and 13 Jbeta primers. Only in-frame clones appear in the TCRdb table, and some are missing; sequencing was by immunoSEQ multiplex PCR. This table holds about 140,000 clones, 80% found once. Germline CDR1 SGHTS, CDR2 YDEGEE. Trimming removed 0 bases from V and 0 bases from J, with 10 bases in between. This CDR3 region has 16 residues. The receptor's source is a man in his fifties or sixties in good health and CMV-seronegative. The gene calls are TRBV5-8 and TRBJ1-5; a possible D gene is TRBD1 (6 bases). Material: PBMCs. This chain's CDR3 is CASSLGTVYSNQPQHF. CDR3 nucleotide sequence: TGTGCCAGCAGCTTGGGGACAGTTTATAGCAATCAGCCCCAGCATTTT.